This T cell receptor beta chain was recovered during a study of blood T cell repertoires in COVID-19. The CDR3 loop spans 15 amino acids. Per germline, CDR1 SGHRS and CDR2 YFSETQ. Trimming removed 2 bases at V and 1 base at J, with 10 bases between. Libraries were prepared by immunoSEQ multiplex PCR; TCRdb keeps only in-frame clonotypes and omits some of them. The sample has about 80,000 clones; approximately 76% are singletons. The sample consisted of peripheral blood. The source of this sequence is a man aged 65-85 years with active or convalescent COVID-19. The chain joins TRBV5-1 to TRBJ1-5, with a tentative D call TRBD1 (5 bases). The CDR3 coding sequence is TGCGCCAGCAGCTTCTGGACAAAAAGCAATCAGCCCCAGCATTTT. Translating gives CASSFWTKSNQPQHF.